The rows below give T cell receptor beta chains drawn from one sample of a study of shared clonotypes between healthy human individuals. Profiled with immunoSEQ multiplex PCR; TCRdb holds only in-frame clones, not every one. This sample yields roughly 1 million clones, of which roughly 80% are seen a single time; about 1.5% belongs to the top ten. Material for sequencing was memory CD4+ T cells sorted from blood. The receptors stem from a man aged 18 to 35 in good health. Both conserved end residues are part of each CDR3. Each record gives: V gene, J gene, CDR3 length, D gene, clone size, CDR3 DNA, CDR3 protein. The D gene is left open where the match is weak. Rows may omit the clone size; those that give it use once, few, many or a size class.

TRBV14	TRBJ2-1	15	-	few	TGTGCCAGCAGCCTCCACGAAGGGGGTTACAATGAGCAGTTCTTC	CASSLHEGGYNEQFF
TRBV11-3	TRBJ2-5	16	TRBD2	-	TGTGCCAGCAGCTTATCACTAGCGGGAGGTCCAGAGACCCAGTACTTC	CASSLSLAGGPETQYF
TRBV29-1	TRBJ2-2	15	TRBD1	-	TGCAGCGGTATAACAGGGGGGACGAACACCGGGGAGCTGTTTTTT	CSGITGGTNTGELFF
TRBV14	TRBJ1-6	14	-	-	TGTGCCAGCAGCCTTAGTCAGGTCAGCTCACCCCTCCACTTT	CASSLSQVSSPLHF
TRBV30	TRBJ1-2	13	-	-	TGTGCCTGGATGAGGAGGGCTAACTATGGCTACACCTTC	CAWMRRANYGYTF
TRBV7-2	TRBJ1-1	13	-	-	TGTGCCAGCAGGCAGACAGAGAACACTGAAGCTTTCTTT	CASRQTENTEAFF
TRBV28	TRBJ1-5	14	-	-	TGTGCCAGCAGAGACGGACAGAGCAATCAGCCCCAGCATTTT	CASRDGQSNQPQHF
TRBV5-1	TRBJ1-6	16	-	-	TGCGCCAGCAGCTTGGATTTTGCAACGGGGAATTCACCCCTCCACTTT	CASSLDFATGNSPLHF
TRBV19	TRBJ1-5	16	TRBD1	-	TGTGCCAGTAGTATGCACAGGGGCCCTAGCAATCAGCCCCAGCATTTT	CASSMHRGPSNQPQHF
TRBV11-2	TRBJ2-1	14	TRBD1	few	TGTGCCAGCGCCGGGACAGGGGTTTACAATGAGCAGTTCTTC	CASAGTGVYNEQFF
TRBV7-2	TRBJ2-1	15	TRBD2	-	TGTGCCAGCAGCTTAGCGGGAGGGCCCTTTAATGAGCAGTTCTTC	CASSLAGGPFNEQFF
TRBV14	TRBJ2-7	17	TRBD2	-	TGTGCCAGCAGCCAAGACCCTGGGACTAGCGGGAGCAGGGAGCAGTACTTC	CASSQDPGTSGSREQYF
TRBV7-6	TRBJ2-6	17	-	-	TGTGCCAGCAGCTCCCAGGGGTCAATCTCTGGGGCCAACGTCCTGACTTTC	CASSSQGSISGANVLTF
TRBV5-1	TRBJ1-1	14	TRBD1	-	TGCGCCAGCAGCTTGGCAGGGGGCAACACTGAAGCTTTCTTT	CASSLAGGNTEAFF
TRBV29-1	TRBJ1-2	9	-	-	TGCAGCCTCCTATATGGCTACACCTTC	CSLLYGYTF
TRBV10-3	TRBJ1-1	14	TRBD1	-	TGTGCCATCAGTGAGACCTCAGGGGGCTCTGAAGCTTTCTTT	CAISETSGGSEAFF
TRBV10-3	TRBJ1-2	14	-	-	TGTGCCATCAGTGATGGTGGTAAGGGCTATGGCTACACCTTC	CAISDGGKGYGYTF
TRBV5-1	TRBJ2-5	13	-	many	TGCGCCAGCAGCTTGGAAGTCTCAGGGACCCAGTACTTC	CASSLEVSGTQYF
TRBV7-2	TRBJ2-1	16	TRBD2	few	TGTGCCAGCAGCTTAGCCCGCGGGAGGGCATACAATGAGCAGTTCTTC	CASSLARGRAYNEQFF
TRBV25-1	TRBJ2-5	15	TRBD1	-	TGTGCCAGCAGTTCCGGACAGGGCCCACAAGAGACCCAGTACTTC	CASSSGQGPQETQYF
TRBV6-5	TRBJ1-2	15	-	-	TGTGCCAGCAGTTACGCAGGACGGGGGGCCTATGGCTACACCTTC	CASSYAGRGAYGYTF
TRBV5-1	TRBJ1-5	14	-	once	TGCGCCAGCAGCTTGGCAGGGCAGAATCAGCCCCAGCATTTT	CASSLAGQNQPQHF
TRBV27	TRBJ1-2	15	TRBD1	-	TGTGCCAGCAGTAGGACAGGGCAGGCGGTCTATGGCTACACCTTC	CASSRTGQAVYGYTF
TRBV6-1	TRBJ1-1	14	-	few	TGTGCCAGCAGACTAGAGGTGGGAAGCACTGAAGCTTTCTTT	CASRLEVGSTEAFF
TRBV28	TRBJ1-2	13	-	-	TGTGCCAGCAGTCCTCTCGCTAACTATGGCTACACCTTC	CASSPLANYGYTF
TRBV5-1	TRBJ2-5	15	TRBD2	-	TGCGCCAGCAGCCAGACTAGCGGGGGGCAAGAGACCCAGTACTTC	CASSQTSGGQETQYF
TRBV7-2	TRBJ1-5	15	-	-	TGTGCCAGCAGCCACCGGACAGCCCCTAATCAGCCCCAGCATTTT	CASSHRTAPNQPQHF
TRBV6-5	TRBJ1-3	13	-	-	TGTGCCAGCAGACCAAGACAGGGAAACACCATATATTTT	CASRPRQGNTIYF
TRBV2	TRBJ1-4	18	TRBD1	-	TGTGCCAGCAGCCAGGGGGCCGACTCCAGATCAACTAATGAAAAACTGTTTTTT	CASSQGADSRSTNEKLFF
TRBV6-5	TRBJ2-7	16	TRBD2	-	TGTGCCAGCAGTTCCCTAACGCTAGCGGGAGGTGACGAGCAGTACTTC	CASSSLTLAGGDEQYF
TRBV12-5	TRBJ1-1	15	TRBD1	few	TGTGCTAGTGCCTCGGGTAGGGGGCGGGACACTGAAGCTTTCTTT	CASASGRGRDTEAFF
TRBV25-1	TRBJ1-2	13	-	few	TGTGCCAGCAGTGACCGCACTGCCTATGGCTACACCTTC	CASSDRTAYGYTF